These 5 T cell receptor beta chains came from one sample sequenced in a study of technical replicates of blood from four donors. Sequencing was performed with immunoSEQ multiplex PCR; in TCRdb, only in-frame clones are kept and a portion is missing. The table shows some 15,000 clones, with 84% occurring only once. Sequenced input: PBMCs. Receptor source: a human donor in good health.

The chain carries TRBV7-9 and TRBJ2-7, with D maybe TRBD2 (5 bases). This CDR3 comprises 13 residues. V lost 5 bases and J lost 4, with 12 bases in between. Germline CDR1 reads SEHNR; CDR2 reads FQNEAQ (reference sequence). The CDR3 coding sequence is TGTGCCAGCAGCCCCCCGGGAAAATACGAGCAGTACTTC. This encodes CASSPPGKYEQYF.

The V and J genes are TRBV27 and TRBJ2-3; perhaps TRBD1 as D (5 bases). Germline-derived CDR1 and CDR2 are MNHEY and SMNVEV (reference sequence). The CDR3 has 14 amino acids. Between the trimmed V and J ends, which lost 8 bases and 3 bases, there was a span of 15 bases. The CDR3 loop reads CASGGAIGTDTQYF. The CDR3 region has the DNA TGTGCCAGCGGTGGGGCCATTGGAACAGATACGCAGTATTTT.

This clone showed up just once. The chain links TRBV7-9 to TRBJ2-5, with 10 bases aligning to TRBD1. V shed 5 bases and J 3 bases; nucleotides not matched to a gene: 12. The germline CDR1 and CDR2 sequences are SEHNR and FQNEAQ (reference sequence). The CDR3 contains 17 residues. In nucleotides, the CDR3 is TGTGCCAGCAGCCCCGTCGGGACAGGGGATAACAAAGAGACCCAGTACTTC. Protein sequence: CASSPVGTGDNKETQYF.

DNA for the CDR3: TGTGCCAGCAGCGACGGACCGGAGGATGAGCAGTTCTTC. It codes for CASSDGPEDEQFF. The V gene is TRBV7-9, the J gene TRBJ2-1; the D gene is possibly TRBD2 (5 bases). The V gene's germline CDR1 is SEHNR and CDR2 FQNEAQ (reference sequence). The germline V and J ends were trimmed by 5 bases and 8 bases, with 13 bases remaining between them. The CDR3 contains 13 residues.

The chain recombines TRBV12-5 with TRBJ1-5; 10 bases are a match to TRBD1. Trimming removed 1 base from V and 7 bases from J; junction bases left unmatched: 7. The germline gives CDR1 LGHNT, CDR2 FRNRAP. There are 16 residues in the CDR3. The CDR3 sequence is CASGLDGDRGLQPQHF. CDR3 coding DNA: TGTGCTAGTGGTTTGGACGGGGACAGGGGATTGCAGCCCCAGCATTTT.